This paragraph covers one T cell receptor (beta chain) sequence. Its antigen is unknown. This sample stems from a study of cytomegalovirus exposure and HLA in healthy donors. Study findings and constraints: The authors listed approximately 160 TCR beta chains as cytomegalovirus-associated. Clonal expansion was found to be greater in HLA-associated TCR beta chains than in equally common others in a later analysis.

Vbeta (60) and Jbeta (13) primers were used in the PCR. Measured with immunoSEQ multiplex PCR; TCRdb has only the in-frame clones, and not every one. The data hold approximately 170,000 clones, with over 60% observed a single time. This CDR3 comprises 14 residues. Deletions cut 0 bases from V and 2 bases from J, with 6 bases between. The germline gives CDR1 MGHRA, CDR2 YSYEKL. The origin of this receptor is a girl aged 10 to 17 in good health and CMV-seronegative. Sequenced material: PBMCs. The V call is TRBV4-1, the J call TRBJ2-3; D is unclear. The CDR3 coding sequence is TGCGCCAGCAGCCAAGAGAGGTACACAGATACGCAGTATTTT. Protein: CASSQERYTDTQYF.